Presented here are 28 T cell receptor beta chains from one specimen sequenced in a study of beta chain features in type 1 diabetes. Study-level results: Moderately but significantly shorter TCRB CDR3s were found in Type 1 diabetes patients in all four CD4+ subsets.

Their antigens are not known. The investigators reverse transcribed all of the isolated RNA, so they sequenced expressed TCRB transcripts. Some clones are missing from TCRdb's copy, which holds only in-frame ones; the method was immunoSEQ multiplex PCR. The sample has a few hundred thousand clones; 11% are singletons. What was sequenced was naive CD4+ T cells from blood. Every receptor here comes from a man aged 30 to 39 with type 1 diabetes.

DNA of the CDR3: TGTGCCAGCCACCGGGACACCTCCTACGAGCAGTACTTC. This sequence encodes CASHRDTSYEQYF. V usage is TRBV2 and J usage is TRBJ2-7; D possibly corresponds to TRBD1 (6 bases). V dropped 8 bases and J dropped 0 bases, with 11 bases sitting between them. The CDR3 covers 13 residues. CDR1 and CDR2 (germline): SNHLY, FYNNEI.

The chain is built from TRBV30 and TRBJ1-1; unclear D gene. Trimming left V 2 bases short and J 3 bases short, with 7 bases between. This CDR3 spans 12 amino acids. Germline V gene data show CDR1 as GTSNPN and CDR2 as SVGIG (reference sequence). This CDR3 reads CAWSPKHTEAFF. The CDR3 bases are TGTGCCTGGAGTCCAAAGCACACTGAAGCTTTCTTT.

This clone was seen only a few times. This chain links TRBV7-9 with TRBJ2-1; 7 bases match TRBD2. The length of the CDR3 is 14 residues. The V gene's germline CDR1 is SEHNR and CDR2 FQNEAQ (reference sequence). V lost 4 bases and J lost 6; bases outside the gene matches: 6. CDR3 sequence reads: CASSYSGTINEQFF. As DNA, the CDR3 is TGTGCCAGCAGCTACTCCGGGACTATCAATGAGCAGTTCTTC.

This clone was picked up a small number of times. CDR3 in DNA: TGTGCCAGCCGGGGGGGGGCCTCGGAGTACAATGAGCAGTTCTTC. It translates to CASRGGASEYNEQFF. The chain joins TRBV28 to TRBJ2-1; 8 bases are shared with TRBD2. This CDR3 is 15 amino acids long. Trimming took 8 bases from V and 4 from J; bases not matched to a gene: 10. Germline values: CDR1 MDHEN, CDR2 SYDVKM. The complete variable domain, with remaining parts taken from reference TRBV28 and TRBJ2-1, reads DVKVTQSSRYLVKRTGEKVFLECVQDMDHENMFWYRQDPGLGLRLIYFSYDVKMKEKGDIPEGYSVSREKKERFSLILESASTNQTSMYLCASRGGASEYNEQFFGPGTRLTVL.

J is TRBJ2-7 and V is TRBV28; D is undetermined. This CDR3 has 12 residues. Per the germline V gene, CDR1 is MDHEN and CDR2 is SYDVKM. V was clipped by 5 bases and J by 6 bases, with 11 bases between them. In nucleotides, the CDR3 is TGTGCCAGCAGTCCGCACCTCGGCGAGCAGTACTTC. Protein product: CASSPHLGEQYF.

The CDR3 loop is CASSLRQAPNEKLFF. The CDR3 coding sequence is TGTGCCAGCAGCCTCCGACAGGCTCCTAATGAAAAACTGTTTTTT. The gene calls are TRBV7-9 and TRBJ1-4; a weak D match, TRBD1 (6 bases). Germline values: CDR1 SEHNR, CDR2 FQNEAQ (reference sequence). The CDR3 runs to 15 residues. The ends were cut back, 5 bases at V and 3 bases at J, with 13 bases in the middle.

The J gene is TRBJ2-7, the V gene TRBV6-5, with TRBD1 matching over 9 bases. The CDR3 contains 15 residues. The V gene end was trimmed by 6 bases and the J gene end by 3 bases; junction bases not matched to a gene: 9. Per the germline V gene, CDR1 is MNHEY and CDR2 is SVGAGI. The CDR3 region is CASSLPGTGFYEQYF. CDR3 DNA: TGTGCCAGCAGCCTCCCCGGGACAGGGTTCTACGAGCAGTACTTC.

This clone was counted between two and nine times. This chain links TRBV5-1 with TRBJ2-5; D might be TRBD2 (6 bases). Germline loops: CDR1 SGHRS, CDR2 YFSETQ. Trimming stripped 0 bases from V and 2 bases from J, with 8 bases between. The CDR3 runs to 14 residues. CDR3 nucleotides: TGCGCCAGCAGCTTGGTACGGGGGCAAGAGACCCAGTACTTC. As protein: CASSLVRGQETQYF.

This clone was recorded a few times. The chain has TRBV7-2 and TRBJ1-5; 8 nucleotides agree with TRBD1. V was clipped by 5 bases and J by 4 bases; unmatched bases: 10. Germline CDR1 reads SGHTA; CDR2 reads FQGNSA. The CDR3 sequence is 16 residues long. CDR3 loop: CASSPSSDRGNQPQHF. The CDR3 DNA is TGTGCCAGCAGCCCCTCCTCAGACAGGGGAAATCAGCCCCAGCATTTT.

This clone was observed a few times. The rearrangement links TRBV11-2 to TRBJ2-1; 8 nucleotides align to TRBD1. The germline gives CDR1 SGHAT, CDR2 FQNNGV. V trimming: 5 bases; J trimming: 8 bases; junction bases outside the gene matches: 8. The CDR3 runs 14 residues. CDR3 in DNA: TGTGCCAGCAGCCGAGACAGGGGTAGGGATGAGCAGTTCTTC. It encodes CASSRDRGRDEQFF.

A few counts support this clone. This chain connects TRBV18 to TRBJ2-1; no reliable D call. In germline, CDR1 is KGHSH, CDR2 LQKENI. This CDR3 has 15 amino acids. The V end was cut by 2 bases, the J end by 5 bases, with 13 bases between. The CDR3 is CASSPLSSQNNEQFF. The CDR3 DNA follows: TGTGCCAGCTCACCATTATCATCACAGAACAATGAGCAGTTCTTC.

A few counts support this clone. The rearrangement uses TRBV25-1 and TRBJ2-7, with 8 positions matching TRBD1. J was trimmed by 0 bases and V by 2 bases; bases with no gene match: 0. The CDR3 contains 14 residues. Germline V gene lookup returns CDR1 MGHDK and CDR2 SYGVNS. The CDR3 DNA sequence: TGTGCCAGCAGTGAACAGGGGGCCTCCTACGAGCAGTACTTC. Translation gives CASSEQGASYEQYF.

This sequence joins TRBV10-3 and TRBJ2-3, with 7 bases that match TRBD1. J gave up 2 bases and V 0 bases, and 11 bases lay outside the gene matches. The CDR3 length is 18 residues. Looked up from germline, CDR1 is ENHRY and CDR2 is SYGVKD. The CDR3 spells CAISESGQNLAATDTQYF. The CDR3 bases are TGTGCCATCAGTGAGTCGGGACAGAATTTAGCTGCCACAGATACGCAGTATTTT.

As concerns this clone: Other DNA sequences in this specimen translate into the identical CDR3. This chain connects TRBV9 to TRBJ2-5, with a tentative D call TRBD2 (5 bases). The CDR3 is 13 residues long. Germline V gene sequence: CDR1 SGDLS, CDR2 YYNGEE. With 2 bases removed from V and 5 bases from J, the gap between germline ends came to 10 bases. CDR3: CASSVSVQETQYF. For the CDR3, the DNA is TGTGCCAGCAGCGTTAGCGTCCAGGAGACCCAGTACTTC.

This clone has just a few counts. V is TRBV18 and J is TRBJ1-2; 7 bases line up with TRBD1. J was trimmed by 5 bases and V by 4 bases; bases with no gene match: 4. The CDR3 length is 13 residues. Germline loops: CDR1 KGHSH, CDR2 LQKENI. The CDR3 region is CASSQTGDYGYTF. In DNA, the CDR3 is TGTGCCAGCTCACAAACAGGGGATTATGGCTACACCTTC.

CDR3 DNA: TGTGCCAGCAGTGAATTTGGACAGGCCAACTATGGCTACACCTTC. Its protein product is CASSEFGQANYGYTF. The chain joins TRBV2 to TRBJ1-2, with TRBD1 matching over 7 bases. V lost 2 bases, J lost 2 bases, and 5 bases stayed unmatched. In germline, CDR1 is SNHLY, CDR2 FYNNEI. The CDR3 loop spans 15 amino acids.

The CDR3 here is CASSRTSGGPTDTQYF. The CDR3 DNA sequence: TGTGCCAGCAGCCGGACTAGCGGGGGCCCCACAGATACGCAGTATTTT. This sequence joins TRBV7-3 and TRBJ2-3; the match to TRBD2 covers 13 bases. The germline V gene has CDR1 SGHTA and CDR2 FQGTGA. The CDR3 is 16 residues long. V lost 5 bases to trimming and J lost 2 bases; unmatched junction nucleotides: 4.

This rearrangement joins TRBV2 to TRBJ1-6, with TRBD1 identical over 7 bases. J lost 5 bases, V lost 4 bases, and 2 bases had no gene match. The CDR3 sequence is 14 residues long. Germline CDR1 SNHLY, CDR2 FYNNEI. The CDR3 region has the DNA TGTGCCAGCAGTGGACAGGGAAATAATTCACCCCTCCACTTT. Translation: CASSGQGNNSPLHF.

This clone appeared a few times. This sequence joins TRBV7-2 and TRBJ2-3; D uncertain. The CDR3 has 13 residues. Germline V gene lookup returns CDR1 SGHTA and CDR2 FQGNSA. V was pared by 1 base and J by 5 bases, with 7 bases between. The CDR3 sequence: CASSLVGLDTQYF. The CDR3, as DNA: TGTGCCAGCAGCTTAGTGGGCTTAGATACGCAGTATTTT.

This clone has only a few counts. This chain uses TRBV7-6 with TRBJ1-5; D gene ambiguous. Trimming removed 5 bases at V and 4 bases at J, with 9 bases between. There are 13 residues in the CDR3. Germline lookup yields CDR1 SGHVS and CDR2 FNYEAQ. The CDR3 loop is CASSLGNNQPQHF. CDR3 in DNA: TGTGCCAGCAGCCTGGGCAATAATCAGCCCCAGCATTTT.

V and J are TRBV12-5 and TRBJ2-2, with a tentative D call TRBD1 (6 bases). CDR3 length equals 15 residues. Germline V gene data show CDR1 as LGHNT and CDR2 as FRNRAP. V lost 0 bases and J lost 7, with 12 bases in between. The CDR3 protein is CASGLVVGGSGELFF. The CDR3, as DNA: TGTGCTAGTGGTTTGGTAGTAGGGGGAAGCGGGGAGCTGTTTTTT.

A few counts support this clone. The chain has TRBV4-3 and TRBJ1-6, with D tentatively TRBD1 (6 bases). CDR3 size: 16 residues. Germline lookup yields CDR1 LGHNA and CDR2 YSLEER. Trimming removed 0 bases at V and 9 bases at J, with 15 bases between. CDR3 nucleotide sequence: TGCGCCAGCAGCCAAGATCGTCGGACAGACGGTTCACCCCTCCACTTT. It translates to CASSQDRRTDGSPLHF.

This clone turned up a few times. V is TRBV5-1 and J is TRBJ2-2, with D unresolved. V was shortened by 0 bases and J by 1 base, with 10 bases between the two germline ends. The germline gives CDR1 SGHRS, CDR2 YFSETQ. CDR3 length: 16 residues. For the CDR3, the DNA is TGCGCCAGCAGCTTGGGCGTGACAATGAACACCGGGGAGCTGTTTTTT. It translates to CASSLGVTMNTGELFF.

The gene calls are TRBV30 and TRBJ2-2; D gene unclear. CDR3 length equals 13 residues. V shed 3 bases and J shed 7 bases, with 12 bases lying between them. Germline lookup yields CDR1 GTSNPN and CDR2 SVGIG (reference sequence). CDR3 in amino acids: CAWRRSRGGELFF. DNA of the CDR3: TGTGCCTGGAGGCGGTCCCGAGGCGGGGAGCTGTTTTTT.

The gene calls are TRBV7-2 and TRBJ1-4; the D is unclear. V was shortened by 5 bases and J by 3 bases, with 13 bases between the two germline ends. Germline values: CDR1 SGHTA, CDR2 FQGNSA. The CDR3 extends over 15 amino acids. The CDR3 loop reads CASSGEGRSNEKLFF. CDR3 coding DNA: TGTGCCAGCAGCGGGGAGGGTCGGTCTAATGAAAAACTGTTTTTT.

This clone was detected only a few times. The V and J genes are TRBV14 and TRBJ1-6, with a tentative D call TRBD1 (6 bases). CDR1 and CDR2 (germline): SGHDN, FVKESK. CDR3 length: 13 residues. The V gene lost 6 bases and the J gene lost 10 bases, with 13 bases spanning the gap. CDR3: CASSLQGKSPLHF. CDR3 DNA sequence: TGTGCCAGCAGTCTACAGGGAAAATCACCCCTCCACTTT.

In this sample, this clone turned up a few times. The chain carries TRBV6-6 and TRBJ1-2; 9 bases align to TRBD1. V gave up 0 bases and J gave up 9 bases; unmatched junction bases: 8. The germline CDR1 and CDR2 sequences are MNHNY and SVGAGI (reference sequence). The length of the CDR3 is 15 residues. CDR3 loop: CASSYSPGQGVSYTF. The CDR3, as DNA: TGTGCCAGCAGTTACTCTCCGGGACAGGGAGTTAGCTACACCTTC.

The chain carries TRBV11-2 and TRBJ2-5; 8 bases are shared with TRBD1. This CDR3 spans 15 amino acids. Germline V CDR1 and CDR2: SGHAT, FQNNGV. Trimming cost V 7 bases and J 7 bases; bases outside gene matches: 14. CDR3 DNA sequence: TGTGCCAGCAACCGACAGGGGCCGCCCCATGGGACCCAGTACTTC. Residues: CASNRQGPPHGTQYF.